This is a list of T cell receptor beta chains from one sample in a study of shared clonotypes between healthy human individuals. Produced via immunoSEQ multiplex PCR; TCRdb's table is partial and in-frame only. The table lists about 470,000 clones, 79% of them singletons, with less than 15% in the top ten. Sequenced material: PBMCs. The receptors shown here come from a woman aged 40 to 49 in good health. Some clones in this sample may be carry-over from other donors' samples. Both conserved end residues are part of each CDR3. Clone size is shown for a subset of rows, as once, few, many or a class of expanded clone.

>NA|TRBJ1-5|TRBV18
CASSTGGQTNQPQHF
>NA|TRBJ2-7|TRBV5-1
CASSLVAGTYEQYF
>NA|TRBJ2-1|TRBV2
CASRILGNEQFF
>NA|TRBJ2-2|TRBV18
CASSPPDAANTGELFF
>NA|NA|TRBV28
CASSTPGQGAYEQYF
>once|TRBJ2-1|TRBV7-2
CASSLVGGVLNEQFF
>NA|TRBJ1-1|TRBV30
CAWSVGQGANTEAFF
>NA|TRBJ2-5|TRBV10-2
CASSELGGQETQYF
>NA|TRBJ2-7|TRBV28
CASSLLTGGSYEQYF
>NA|TRBJ1-2|TRBV5-1
CASGNNYGYTF
>NA|TRBJ2-6|TRBV6-4
CASSDTGTGGTGANVLTF
>few|TRBJ1-5|TRBV18
CASSPVRDIGNQPQHF
>NA|TRBJ1-3|TRBV6-1
CASSEEVAGGNTIYF
>NA|TRBJ2-3|TRBV11-2
CASSPGPDTQYF
>NA|TRBJ2-3|TRBV4-1
CASSPGPTPTSGRARDTQYF
>few|TRBJ2-4|TRBV4-2
CASSQGLAGALAKNIQYF
>few|TRBJ2-7|TRBV12-5
CASGLGGRRNQYF
>few|TRBJ2-1|TRBV11-2
CASSLHRAGDSNEQFF
>few|TRBJ1-1|TRBV5-1
CASSPDGDTEAFF
>few|TRBJ2-5|TRBV30
CAWSGGQGAQETQYF
>NA|TRBJ1-1|TRBV5-4
CASSFQSDTEAFF
>NA|TRBJ1-1|TRBV7-2
CASSLYGGGNTEAFF
>NA|TRBJ1-5|TRBV19
CASSMAGLNQPQHF
>few|TRBJ2-7|TRBV6-1
CASSGDSYYEQYF
>few|TRBJ2-6|TRBV5-1
CASSGSRASGANVLTF
>few|TRBJ2-2|TRBV19
CASSTGPANTGELFF
>NA|TRBJ1-1|TRBV19
CASSIAVQGSEAFF
>NA|TRBJ2-2|TRBV6-5
CASREPNTGELFF
>many|TRBJ2-3|TRBV28
CASSLLAGAVSDTQYF
>once|TRBJ2-5|TRBV4-1
CASSHPQGTQYF
>NA|TRBJ1-2|TRBV5-4
CASSRDRGDYGYTF
>NA|TRBJ2-1|TRBV7-9
CASSLGLVFNEQFF
>NA|TRBJ2-3|TRBV27
CASSSHLGLAGGEDTQYF
>NA|TRBJ2-3|TRBV9
CASSVLSGSADTQYF
>NA|TRBJ1-1|TRBV27
CASRNRQANTEAFF
>NA|TRBJ1-6|TRBV30
CAWRGGNNSPLHF
>NA|TRBJ2-5|TRBV15
CATSRDLSETQYF
>NA|TRBJ2-1|TRBV19
CATSGTSGGDEQFF
>NA|TRBJ2-1|TRBV7-6
CASSFPGAYNEQFF
>NA|TRBJ2-7|TRBV4-1
CASSQDGRAVYEQYF
>NA|TRBJ2-1|TRBV19
CASRVAGVSYNEQFF
>NA|TRBJ2-2|TRBV18
CASSPLVAENTGELFF
>NA|TRBJ2-7|TRBV21-1
CASSKVGGSYEQYF
>NA|TRBJ2-3|TRBV5-8
CASSRVTGGATDTQYF
>NA|TRBJ2-2|TRBV5-4
CASSLSGSTGELFF
>NA|TRBJ2-1|TRBV14
CASSPYGQSHNEQFF
>NA|TRBJ1-2|TRBV5-6
CASSWTLENRNYGYTF